This TCR beta chain was sequenced during a study of patients and donors after allogeneic stem cell transplantation. Trimming removed 3 bases at V and 2 bases at J, with 10 bases between. CDR1 and CDR2 (germline): SGHAT, FQDESV (reference sequence). CDR3 size: 14 residues. A few counts support this clonotype. Via MiXCR, TCRdb re-called the RT-PCR reads, giving one row per CDR3 protein. The profile shows hundreds of thousands of distinct CDR3 sequences, 16% of them singletons. The source of this sequence is a human donor who was either an allogeneic HSCT recipient or a stem cell or donor lymphocyte infusion donor (not recorded which). It is not recorded whose cells these are; they may come from a transplant donor. The genes are TRBV11-1 and TRBJ2-5; possibly TRBD1 for D (6 bases). Sequenced sample: blood, either unsorted or a sorted T cell fraction (not recorded which). Here the CDR3 DNA reads TGTGCCAGCAGCTTCGGACAGCCACAAGAGACCCAGTACTTC. The encoded protein is CASSFGQPQETQYF.